This TCR beta chain was recovered during a study of control samples from healthy donors and cancer patients. The V gene lost 1 base and the J gene lost 7 bases, with 13 bases spanning the gap. CDR1 is LGHNA, CDR2 YSLEER, per germline. The CDR3 loop spans 15 amino acids. Profiled with immunoSEQ multiplex PCR; TCRdb holds only in-frame clones, not every one. Here the sample spans 150,000 to 200,000 clones, approximately 93% being singletons. The rearrangement uses TRBV4-3 and TRBJ1-4; TRBD1 is a possible D gene (5 bases). What was sequenced was blood. This clonotype was obtained from a woman aged 40-49 years in good health. CDR3 region: CASSQVGGVSEKLFF. CDR3 coding DNA: TGCGCCAGCAGCCAAGTTGGGGGTGTAAGTGAAAAACTGTTTTTT.